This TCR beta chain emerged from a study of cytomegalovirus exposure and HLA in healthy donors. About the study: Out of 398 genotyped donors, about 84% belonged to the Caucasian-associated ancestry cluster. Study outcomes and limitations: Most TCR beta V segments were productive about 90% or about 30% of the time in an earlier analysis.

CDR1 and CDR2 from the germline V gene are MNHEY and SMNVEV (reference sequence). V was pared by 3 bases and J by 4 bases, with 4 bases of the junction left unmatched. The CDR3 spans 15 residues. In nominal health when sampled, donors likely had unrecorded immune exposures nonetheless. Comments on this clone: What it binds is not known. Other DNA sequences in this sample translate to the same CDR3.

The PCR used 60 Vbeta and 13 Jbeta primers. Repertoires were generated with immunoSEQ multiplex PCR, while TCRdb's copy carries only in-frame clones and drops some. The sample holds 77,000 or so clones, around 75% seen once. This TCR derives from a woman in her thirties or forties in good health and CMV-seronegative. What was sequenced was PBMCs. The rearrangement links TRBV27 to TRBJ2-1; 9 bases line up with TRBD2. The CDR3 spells CASSFPGLAYNEQFF. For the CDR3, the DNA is TGTGCCAGCAGTTTCCCGGGACTAGCATACAATGAGCAGTTCTTC.